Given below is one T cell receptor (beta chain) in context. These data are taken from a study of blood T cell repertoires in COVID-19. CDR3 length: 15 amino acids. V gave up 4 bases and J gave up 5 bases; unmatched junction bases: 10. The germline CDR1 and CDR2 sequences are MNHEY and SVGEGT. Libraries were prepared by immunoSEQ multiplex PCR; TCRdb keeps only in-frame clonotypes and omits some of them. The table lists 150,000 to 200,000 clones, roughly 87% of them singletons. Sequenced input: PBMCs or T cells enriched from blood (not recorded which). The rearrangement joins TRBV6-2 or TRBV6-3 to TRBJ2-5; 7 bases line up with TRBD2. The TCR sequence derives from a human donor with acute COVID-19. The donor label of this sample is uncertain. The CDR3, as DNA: TGTGCCAGCAGTTCTGGACTAGGCGGGTCGGAGACCCAGTACTTC. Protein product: CASSSGLGGSETQYF.